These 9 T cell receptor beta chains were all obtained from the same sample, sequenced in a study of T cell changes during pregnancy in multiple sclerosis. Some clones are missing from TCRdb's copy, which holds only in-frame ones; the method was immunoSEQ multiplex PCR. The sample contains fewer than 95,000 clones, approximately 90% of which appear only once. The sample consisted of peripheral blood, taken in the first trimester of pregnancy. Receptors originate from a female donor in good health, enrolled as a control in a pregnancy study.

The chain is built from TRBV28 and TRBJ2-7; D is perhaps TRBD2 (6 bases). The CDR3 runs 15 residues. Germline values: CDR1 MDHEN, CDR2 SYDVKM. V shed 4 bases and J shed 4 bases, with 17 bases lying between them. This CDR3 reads CASSSAGTALYEQYF. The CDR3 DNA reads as TGTGCCAGCAGTTCTGCGGGGACGGCCCTTTACGAGCAGTACTTC.

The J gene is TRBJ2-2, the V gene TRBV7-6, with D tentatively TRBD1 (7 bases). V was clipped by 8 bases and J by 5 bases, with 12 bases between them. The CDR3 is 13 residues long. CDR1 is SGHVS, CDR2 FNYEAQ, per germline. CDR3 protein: CASGPGGTGELFF. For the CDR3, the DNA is TGTGCCAGCGGGCCAGGGGGGACCGGGGAGCTGTTTTTT.

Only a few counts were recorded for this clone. The CDR3 nucleotides read TGTGCCAGCAGCCTACAGGACGCTTATGGCTACACCTTC. As protein: CASSLQDAYGYTF. The genes are TRBV14 and TRBJ1-2, with D tentatively TRBD1 (5 bases). The CDR3 covers 13 residues. Germline V lookup: CDR1 SGHDN, CDR2 FVKESK. V lost 4 bases to trimming and J lost 5 bases, with 11 bases between them.

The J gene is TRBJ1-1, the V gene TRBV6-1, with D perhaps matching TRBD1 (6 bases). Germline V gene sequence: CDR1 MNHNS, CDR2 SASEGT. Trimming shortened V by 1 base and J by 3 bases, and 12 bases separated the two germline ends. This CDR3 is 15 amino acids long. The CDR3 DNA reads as TGTGCCAGCAGTGAAGTAGGGGGGGGCCACACTGAAGCTTTCTTT. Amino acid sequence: CASSEVGGGHTEAFF.

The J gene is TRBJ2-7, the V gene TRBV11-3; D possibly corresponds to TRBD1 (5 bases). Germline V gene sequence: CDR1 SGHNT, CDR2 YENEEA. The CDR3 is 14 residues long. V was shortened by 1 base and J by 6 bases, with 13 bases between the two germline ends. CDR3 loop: CASSLGGTDTEQYF. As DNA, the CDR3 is TGTGCCAGCAGCTTAGGAGGAACGGACACCGAGCAGTACTTC.

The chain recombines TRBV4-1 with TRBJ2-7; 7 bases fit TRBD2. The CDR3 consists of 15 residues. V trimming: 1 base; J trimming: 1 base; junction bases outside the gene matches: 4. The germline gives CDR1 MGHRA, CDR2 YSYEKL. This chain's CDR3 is CASSQGGRRSYEQYF. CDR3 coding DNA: TGCGCCAGCAGCCAAGGCGGGAGAAGGTCCTACGAGCAGTACTTC.

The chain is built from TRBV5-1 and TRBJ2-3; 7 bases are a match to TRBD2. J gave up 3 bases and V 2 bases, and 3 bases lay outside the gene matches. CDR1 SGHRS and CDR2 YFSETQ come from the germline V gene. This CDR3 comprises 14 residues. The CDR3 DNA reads TGCGCCAGCAGCTTTGGCGGGAGTACAGATACGCAGTATTTT. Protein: CASSFGGSTDTQYF.

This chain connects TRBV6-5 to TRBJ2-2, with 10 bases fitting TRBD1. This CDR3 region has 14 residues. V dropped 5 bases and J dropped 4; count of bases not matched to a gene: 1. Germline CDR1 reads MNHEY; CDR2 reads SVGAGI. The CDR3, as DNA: TGTGCCAGCAGTCGACAGGGGGCCACCGGGGAGCTGTTTTTT. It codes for CASSRQGATGELFF.

Written as DNA, the CDR3 is TGCGCCAGCAGCTGGCCGGGACTAGCGGGAAGCAGTCCCTACGAGCAGTACTTC. Translating gives CASSWPGLAGSSPYEQYF. This chain connects TRBV5-1 to TRBJ2-7; 13 nucleotides line up with TRBD2. V dropped 3 bases and J dropped 2; count of bases not matched to a gene: 11. The germline V gene has CDR1 SGHRS and CDR2 YFSETQ. The CDR3 runs to 18 residues.